This T cell receptor beta chain comes out of a study of human T cells and chemical hapten exposure. Overall study context: Throughout the approximately 24-week study, diphenylcyclopropenone was applied weekly to the patients' scalps. Mainly, slight library volume differences in the pool made TCR yields vary.

This clonotype was picked up many times. The antigen is unknown. The time point was: patch test 1, 2 weeks after DPC sensitization. Noted treatment: therapeutic diphenylcyclopropenone sensitization with weekly scalp DPC. Individual cDNA molecules (in the library) carried attached unique molecular identifiers. In TCRdb, the RACE reads were re-called with MiXCR into one record per CDR3 protein. The sample comprises a few hundred thousand distinct CDR3 sequences, approximately 5.1% of which are singletons, and under 3% rests with the top ten. This CDR3 has 12 residues. Trimming removed 4 bases at V and 12 bases at J, with 13 bases between. Study-wide results and limits: Counts of expanded TCRs at PT1 were positively correlated with patch test score.

The sequence was obtained from a woman aged 45 to 65 with alopecia areata. Some clones in this sample may be carry-over from other donors' samples. Sequencing used whole blood, obtained in connection with sensitization to the hapten diphenylcyclopropenone (DPC). This sequence joins TRBV12-3 or TRBV12-4 and TRBJ2-1, with a possible D match to TRBD1 (5 bases). CDR3 protein: CASSSQGRGQFF. CDR3 in DNA: TGTGCCAGCAGTTCGCAGGGAAGAGGGCAGTTCTTC.